One sample yielded the 30 T cell receptor beta chains listed below, sequenced in a study of blood T cell repertoires in COVID-19. Repertoires were generated with immunoSEQ multiplex PCR, while TCRdb's copy carries only in-frame clones and drops some. Counted here are 200,000 to 250,000 clones, around 84% occurring once; the ten biggest clones make up approximately 3.2%. Sequencing used peripheral blood. The receptors originated from a woman younger than 30 with acute or convalescent COVID-19.

V is TRBV28 and J is TRBJ2-7; 7 bases map to TRBD2. The CDR3 consists of 16 residues. With 5 bases clipped from V and 1 base from J, the junction kept 11 bases outside the gene matches. Germline V gene lookup returns CDR1 MDHEN and CDR2 SYDVKM. The CDR3 DNA reads TGTGCCAGCAGTATCGGGGTTGGGCGGGGGTCCTACGAGCAGTACTTC. Translated: CASSIGVGRGSYEQYF.

There are a few counts of this clone. V gene TRBV28 combines with J gene TRBJ1-1; D remains unclear. The CDR3 extends over 14 amino acids. V lost 6 bases and J lost 4, with 15 bases in between. Germline CDR1 and CDR2: MDHEN and SYDVKM. CDR3 region: CASRSGRISTEAFF. The CDR3 region has the DNA TGTGCCAGCAGGTCTGGGAGGATAAGCACTGAAGCTTTCTTT. Together with reference TRBV28 and TRBJ1-1, the CDR3 gives the full variable domain: DVKVTQSSRYLVKRTGEKVFLECVQDMDHENMFWYRQDPGLGLRLIYFSYDVKMKEKGDIPEGYSVSREKKERFSLILESASTNQTSMYLCASRSGRISTEAFFGQGTRLTVV.

This clone was recorded a few times. The genes are TRBV6-5 and TRBJ2-7; TRBD2 agrees at 9 bases. V gave up 11 bases and J gave up 4 bases; unmatched junction bases: 12. Germline V gene data show CDR1 as MNHEY and CDR2 as SVGAGI. CDR3 length: 14 residues. In DNA form, the CDR3 reads TGTGCCCGCTGTAGCGGGAGTGTCGGATACGAGCAGTACTTC. Translating it yields CARCSGSVGYEQYF.

This sequence joins TRBV29-1 and TRBJ2-7, with D maybe TRBD2 (6 bases). This CDR3 is built from 15 residues. V was pared by 2 bases and J by 3 bases, with 17 bases between. Looked up from germline, CDR1 is SQVTM and CDR2 is ANQGSEA. As DNA, the CDR3 is TGCAGCGTTGAATTGACGGGAGATATCCACTACGAGCAGTACTTC. Protein: CSVELTGDIHYEQYF.

CDR3 bases: TGTGCCAGCAGCCAAGATTACGGGACAGGGGACGGTGGCTACACCTTC. Protein: CASSQDYGTGDGGYTF. The V gene is TRBV3-1 (or the pseudogene TRBV3-2), the J gene TRBJ1-2, with 10 positions matching TRBD1. Germline V gene sequence: CDR1 LGHDT, CDR2 YNNKEL (reference sequence). The ends lost 0 bases at V and 7 bases at J; junction bases unmatched: 8. There are 16 residues in the CDR3.

The chain joins TRBV6-2 or TRBV6-3 to TRBJ2-7; possibly TRBD1 for D (6 bases). Germline CDR1 and CDR2: MNHEY and SVGEGT. Trimming removed 5 bases from V and 0 bases from J, with 17 bases in between. CDR3 length: 16 residues. CDR3: CASSLRLADSSYEQYF. The CDR3 nucleotides are TGTGCCAGCAGTCTCCGGTTGGCGGACAGCTCCTACGAGCAGTACTTC.

The rearrangement joins TRBV7-2 to TRBJ2-7, with 8 bases fitting TRBD2. The CDR3 is 14 amino acids. After removal of 1 base from V and 4 bases from J, the junction contained 3 bases not matched to a gene. The V gene's germline CDR1 is SGHTA and CDR2 FQGNSA. The CDR3 sequence: CASSLDGGGYEQYF. In DNA, the CDR3 is TGTGCCAGCAGCTTAGACGGGGGGGGATACGAGCAGTACTTC.

This clone appeared a few times. The chain uses TRBV18 and TRBJ2-6, with D perhaps TRBD1 (5 bases). CDR1 is KGHSH, CDR2 LQKENI, per germline. V lost 2 bases and J 0 bases, leaving 14 bases between the germline ends. The CDR3 contains 18 residues. CDR3 nucleotide sequence: TGTGCCAGCTCACCAGGCCCGACAGAAAGCTCTGGGGCCAACGTCCTGACTTTC. Protein sequence: CASSPGPTESSGANVLTF.

This clone was seen ten or more times. CDR3 residues: CASSRRTGPDTQYF. CDR3 in DNA: TGTGCCAGCAGCAGGCGGACAGGTCCAGATACGCAGTATTTT. This chain joins TRBV7-2 and TRBJ2-3; TRBD1 agrees at 7 bases. J gave up 4 bases and V 5 bases, and 6 bases lay outside the gene matches. CDR3 length equals 14 residues. Per the germline V gene, CDR1 is SGHTA and CDR2 is FQGNSA.

The chain employs TRBV7-9 and TRBJ1-2; D is unresolved. There are 14 residues in the CDR3. CDR1 and CDR2 (germline): SEHNR, FQNEAQ (reference sequence). Between the trimmed V and J ends, which lost 8 bases and 0 bases, there was a span of 13 bases. The chain's CDR3 is CASGEGVANYGYTF. In nucleotides, the CDR3 is TGTGCCAGCGGGGAGGGAGTAGCTAACTATGGCTACACCTTC.

In this sample, this clone turned up once. The CDR3 nucleotides are TGTGCCATCAGTGAGTCGGGACAGAATAATTCACCCCTCCACTTT. Translated, it gives CAISESGQNNSPLHF. The V call is TRBV10-3, the J call TRBJ1-6, with 7 nucleotides matching TRBD1. The trim removed 0 bases at V and 5 bases at J, leaving 1 base unmatched. The germline CDR1 and CDR2 sequences are ENHRY and SYGVKD. There are 15 residues in the CDR3.

The rearrangement uses TRBV15 and TRBJ2-7; weak D call: TRBD1 (6 bases). V lost 3 bases to trimming and J lost 0 bases, with 9 bases between them. Germline V gene lookup returns CDR1 LNHNV and CDR2 YYDKDF (reference sequence). CDR3 length: 14 amino acids. The CDR3 nucleotides are TGTGCCACCAGCAGCGACAGGAGCTCCTACGAGCAGTACTTC. Protein product: CATSSDRSSYEQYF.

V and J are TRBV6-5 and TRBJ1-2, with D maybe TRBD1 (5 bases). The germline V gene has CDR1 MNHEY and CDR2 SVGAGI. Trimming removed 4 bases at V and 4 bases at J, with 13 bases between. The CDR3 contains 14 residues. The CDR3 protein is CASSSGGGGYGYTF. As DNA, the CDR3 is TGTGCCAGCAGTTCTGGCGGGGGGGGCTATGGCTACACCTTC.

The DNA for the CDR3 is TGTGCCAGTAGTATAGTGGGACAGGGGAACACTGAAGCTTTCTTT. Its translation is CASSIVGQGNTEAFF. The rearrangement links TRBV19 to TRBJ1-1; 9 nucleotides agree with TRBD1. V lost 1 base to trimming and J lost 1 base; unmatched junction nucleotides: 1. From germline, CDR1 is LNHDA and CDR2 SQIVND (reference sequence). The length of the CDR3 is 15 residues.

The chain combines TRBV2 with TRBJ2-7; 11 positions match TRBD1. With V trimmed by 6 bases and J by 3 bases, 10 bases remained unmatched. There are 16 residues in the CDR3. CDR1 and CDR2 from the germline V gene are SNHLY and FYNNEI. CDR3 in amino acids: CASSLGQGAVGYEQYF. In nucleotides, the CDR3 is TGTGCCAGCAGCCTTGGACAGGGGGCTGTCGGCTACGAGCAGTACTTC.

V gene TRBV2 combines with J gene TRBJ1-2, with TRBD1 identical over 9 bases. V gave up 7 bases and J gave up 5 bases; unmatched junction bases: 8. Germline loops: CDR1 SNHLY, CDR2 FYNNEI. The CDR3 sequence is 14 residues long. The CDR3 loop reads CASTQQGARYGYTF. DNA of the CDR3: TGTGCCAGCACCCAACAGGGGGCTCGGTATGGCTACACCTTC.

This clone has only a few counts. V gene TRBV5-1 combines with J gene TRBJ1-5, with D uncertain. In germline, CDR1 is SGHRS, CDR2 YFSETQ. The CDR3 is 14 residues long. V shed 0 bases and J shed 9 bases, with 13 bases lying between them. CDR3 amino acids: CASSLGGAEGPQHF. The CDR3 DNA reads as TGCGCCAGCAGCTTGGGCGGCGCGGAGGGGCCCCAGCATTTT.

This chain connects TRBV5-1 to TRBJ2-5; perhaps TRBD1 as D (5 bases). Germline V gene sequence: CDR1 SGHRS, CDR2 YFSETQ. The CDR3 is made up of 15 amino acids. V lost 6 bases to trimming and J lost 2 bases, with 17 bases between them. The CDR3 DNA reads as TGCGCCAGCAACCTGGGGCTGTGGGATCAAGAGACCCAGTACTTC. Translated: CASNLGLWDQETQYF.

This chain connects TRBV14 to TRBJ2-1, with 8 nucleotides matching TRBD2. The CDR3 length is 17 residues. Germline V CDR1 and CDR2: SGHDN, FVKESK. V was pared by 0 bases and J by 5 bases, with 9 bases of the junction left unmatched. This CDR3 is CASSQDRKRERNNEQFF. The CDR3, as DNA: TGTGCCAGCAGCCAAGATAGGAAGCGGGAGAGAAACAATGAGCAGTTCTTC.

The CDR3 loop reads CASSFGLAGTYIQYF. In DNA, the CDR3 is TGTGCCAGCAGTTTCGGACTAGCGGGAACATACATTCAGTACTTC. The chain joins TRBV6-5 to TRBJ2-4; 12 positions agree with TRBD2. CDR3 length equals 15 residues. The V segment lost 4 bases and the J segment 8 bases; nucleotides outside the gene matches: 6. Looked up from germline, CDR1 is MNHEY and CDR2 is SVGAGI.

This clone showed up just a few times. CDR3 protein: CASSQDVTEGLNTEAFF. The CDR3 DNA follows: TGTGCCAGCAGCCAAGATGTCACAGAGGGTTTGAACACTGAAGCTTTCTTT. The chain is built from TRBV4-2 and TRBJ1-1; unclear D gene. From germline, CDR1 is LGHNA and CDR2 YNFKEQ. The CDR3 runs 17 residues. Trimming cost V 0 bases and J 0 bases, with 14 bases left between them.

The J gene is TRBJ1-3, the V gene TRBV6-6, with D perhaps matching TRBD1 (6 bases). This CDR3 contains 15 residues. Trimming removed 7 bases at V and 0 bases at J, with 13 bases between. The V gene's germline CDR1 is MNHNY and CDR2 SVGAGI (reference sequence). The CDR3, as DNA: TGTGCCAGCATAGGGGGTCCCGTCTCTGGAAACACCATATATTTT. The encoded protein is CASIGGPVSGNTIYF.

The rearrangement links TRBV18 to TRBJ2-7; 11 nucleotides agree with TRBD1. The CDR3 contains 16 residues. Germline V CDR1 and CDR2: KGHSH, LQKENI. V was clipped by 3 bases and J by 7 bases; unmatched bases: 11. The CDR3 here is CASSPLGQGGTWEQYF. The CDR3 DNA reads as TGTGCCAGCTCACCCCTGGGACAGGGGGGGACCTGGGAGCAGTACTTC.

This sequence joins TRBV3-1 (or the pseudogene TRBV3-2) and TRBJ2-7, with a weak D call TRBD2 (6 bases). Trimming removed 1 base at V and 0 bases at J, with 16 bases between. The CDR3 runs 17 residues. In germline, CDR1 is LGHDT, CDR2 YNNKEL (reference sequence). The CDR3 spells CASSQGTYSGSSYEQYF. In nucleotides, the CDR3 is TGTGCCAGCAGCCAAGGGACCTATAGCGGATCCTCCTACGAGCAGTACTTC.

V gene TRBV6-6 combines with J gene TRBJ2-7, with D possibly matching TRBD1 (5 bases). Germline V gene lookup returns CDR1 MNHNY and CDR2 SVGAGI (reference sequence). The CDR3 has 14 amino acids. V was trimmed by 4 bases and J by 3 bases, leaving 13 bases between them. CDR3 in DNA: TGTGCCAGCAGTTTTAGCAGGGCAAGCTACGAGCAGTACTTC. Amino acids: CASSFSRASYEQYF.

This clone was found many times. The chain is built from TRBV5-1 and TRBJ2-1; weak D call: TRBD2 (5 bases). Trimming took 5 bases from V and 7 from J, leaving 13 bases between them. CDR1 is SGHRS, CDR2 YFSETQ, per germline. The CDR3 runs 13 residues. The CDR3 DNA is TGCGCCAGCAGGGCCCCAGGCGGGAATGAGCAGTTCTTC. Amino acids: CASRAPGGNEQFF.

The rearrangement links TRBV24-1 to TRBJ2-1; possibly TRBD2 for D (6 bases). The CDR3 is 13 amino acids. Germline CDR1 KGHDR, CDR2 SFDVKD. Trimming removed 6 bases at V and 5 bases at J, with 10 bases between. The CDR3, as DNA: TGTGCCACCAGTCAACCGGGGGACAATGAGCAGTTCTTC. This translates into CATSQPGDNEQFF.

The chain employs TRBV18 and TRBJ2-3; no reliable D call. Germline CDR1 is KGHSH and CDR2 is LQKENI. The V gene lost 2 bases and the J gene lost 4 bases, with 4 bases spanning the gap. This CDR3 has 12 amino acids. DNA for the CDR3: TGTGCCAGCTCACCAAGCGCAGATACGCAGTATTTT. Amino acids: CASSPSADTQYF.

CDR3 region: CASSTTPGTREAFF. CDR3 in DNA: TGTGCCAGTAGTACAACTCCCGGGACAAGAGAAGCTTTCTTT. The rearrangement uses TRBV19 and TRBJ1-1, with TRBD1 as a possible D gene (6 bases). Germline-derived CDR1 and CDR2 are LNHDA and SQIVND (reference sequence). The length of the CDR3 is 14 residues. V was cut by 4 bases and J by 8 bases, with 17 bases left in between. Using reference TRBV19 and TRBJ1-1 for the parts outside the CDR3, the full variable domain is DGGITQSPKYLFRKEGQNVTLSCEQNLNHDAMYWYRQDPGQGLRLIYYSQIVNDFQKGDIAEGYSVSREKKESFPLTVTSAQKNPTAFYLCASSTTPGTREAFFGQGTRLTVV.

The V gene is TRBV6-5, the J gene TRBJ2-2; tentative D call: TRBD2 (6 bases). The germline V gene encodes CDR1 MNHEY and CDR2 SVGAGI. Trimming cost V 4 bases and J 3 bases, with 12 bases left between them. This CDR3 region has 15 residues. The CDR3 protein is CASSSLAVYTGELFF. CDR3 nucleotides: TGTGCCAGCAGTTCCTTAGCGGTGTACACCGGGGAGCTGTTTTTT.